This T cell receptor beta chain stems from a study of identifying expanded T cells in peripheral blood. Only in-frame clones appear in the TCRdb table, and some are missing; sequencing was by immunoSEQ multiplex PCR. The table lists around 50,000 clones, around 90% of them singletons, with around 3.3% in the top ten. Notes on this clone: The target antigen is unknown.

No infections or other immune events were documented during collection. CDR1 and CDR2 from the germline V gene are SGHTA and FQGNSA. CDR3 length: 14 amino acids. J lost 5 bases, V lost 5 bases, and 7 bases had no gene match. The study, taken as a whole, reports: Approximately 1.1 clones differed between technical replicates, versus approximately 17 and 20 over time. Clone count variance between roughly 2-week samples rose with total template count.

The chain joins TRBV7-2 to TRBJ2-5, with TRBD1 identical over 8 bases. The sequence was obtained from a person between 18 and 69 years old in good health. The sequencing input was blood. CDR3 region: CASSPRTGLETQYF. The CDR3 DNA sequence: TGTGCCAGCAGCCCTCGGACAGGGTTGGAGACCCAGTACTTC. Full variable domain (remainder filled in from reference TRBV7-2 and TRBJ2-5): GAGVSQSPSNKVTEKGKDVELRCDPISGHTALYWYRQSLGQGLEFLIYFQGNSAPDKSGLPSDRFSAERTGGSVSTLTIQRTQQEDSAVYLCASSPRTGLETQYFGPGTRLLVL.